The present TCR beta chain was sequenced within a study of blood T cell repertoires in COVID-19. V was clipped by 2 bases and J by 5 bases, with 9 bases between them. Germline values: CDR1 MNHEY, CDR2 SVGEGT. The CDR3 consists of 14 residues. Clones were sequenced by immunoSEQ multiplex PCR, and TCRdb holds only the in-frame ones, with some missing. In the table there are 150,000 or so clones, roughly nine tenths of which are singletons. The sequencing input was peripheral blood. The clonotype originates from a man aged 45 to 65 with acute or convalescent COVID-19. V is TRBV6-2 or TRBV6-3 and J is TRBJ1-4; D remains ambiguous. The CDR3 DNA sequence: TGTGCCAGCAGTTACATCCCCTTAAATGAAAAACTGTTTTTT. Its translation is CASSYIPLNEKLFF.